Listed here are 32 T cell receptor beta chains from one sample, sequenced in a study of blood T cell repertoires in COVID-19. Profiling relied on immunoSEQ multiplex PCR, and the TCRdb table lists in-frame clones only, not all of them. This sample has just under 150,000 clones, with roughly 87% found just once. The sample was peripheral blood. These TCRs come from a human donor in a cohort sampled during active COVID-19.

The gene calls are TRBV19 and TRBJ1-2, with D maybe TRBD1 (5 bases). CDR3 length: 13 residues. The V and J ends lost 4 bases and 1 base respectively, with 7 bases between them. Germline assignment: CDR1 LNHDA and CDR2 SQIVND (reference sequence). The CDR3 DNA sequence: TGTGCCAGTAGTAGCCAGGGTAACTATGGCTACACCTTC. This translates into CASSSQGNYGYTF.

The chain combines TRBV9 with TRBJ1-1; D may be TRBD1 (5 bases). V was shortened by 4 bases and J by 2 bases, with 15 bases between the two germline ends. CDR1 SGDLS and CDR2 YYNGEE come from the germline V gene. The CDR3 length is 15 residues. Here the CDR3 DNA reads TGTGCCAGCAGCCCCAGGACACAAGATAACACTGAAGCTTTCTTT. The encoded protein is CASSPRTQDNTEAFF.

This clone was seen more than once but under ten times. The genes are TRBV29-1 and TRBJ2-6; D remains ambiguous. V was shortened by 4 bases and J by 1 base, with 17 bases between the two germline ends. Germline V gene lookup returns CDR1 SQVTM and CDR2 ANQGSEA. The CDR3 sequence is 17 residues long. CDR3 loop: CSVASGSSQSGANVLTF. The DNA for the CDR3 is TGCAGCGTTGCGTCAGGATCGAGCCAGTCTGGGGCCAACGTCCTGACTTTC.

The CDR3 spells CASSAAAGGELFF. The CDR3 DNA reads as TGTGCCAGCTCGGCGGCCGCGGGCGGGGAGCTGTTTTTT. The chain combines TRBV12-3 or TRBV12-4 with TRBJ2-2; D is possibly TRBD2 (5 bases). The CDR3 runs 13 residues. The ends were cut back, 8 bases at V and 7 bases at J, with 14 bases in the middle.

V usage is TRBV5-4 and J usage is TRBJ2-3; D possibly corresponds to TRBD2 (7 bases). The V end was cut by 5 bases, the J end by 4 bases, with 14 bases between. CDR1 SGHNT and CDR2 YYREEE come from the germline V gene (reference sequence). This CDR3 has 14 amino acids. CDR3 nucleotides: TGTGCCAGCAGAGGGGGGGGGCAATCAGATACGCAGTATTTT. Translating it yields CASRGGGQSDTQYF. Full variable domain (rest looked up from reference TRBV5-4 and TRBJ2-3): ETGVTQSPTHLIKTRGQQVTLRCSSQSGHNTVSWYQQALGQGPQFIFQYYREEENGRGNFPPRFSGLQFPNYSSELNVNALELDDSALYLCASRGGGQSDTQYFGPGTRLTVL.

The J gene is TRBJ2-5, the V gene TRBV10-3; 7 bases map to TRBD1. The CDR3 spans 14 residues. Looked up from germline, CDR1 is ENHRY and CDR2 is SYGVKD. V gave up 5 bases and J gave up 2 bases; unmatched junction bases: 5. The CDR3 DNA follows: TGTGCCATCAGTCCGGGACAGCCTCAAGAGACCCAGTACTTC. Its protein is CAISPGQPQETQYF.

V and J are TRBV10-3 and TRBJ2-7; TRBD2 aligns across 8 bases. This CDR3 spans 15 amino acids. CDR1 and CDR2 from the germline V gene are ENHRY and SYGVKD. After removal of 0 bases from V and 3 bases from J, the junction contained 4 bases not matched to a gene. The CDR3 DNA reads TGTGCCATCAGTGAGTCAGGAGCGGGAGTCTACGAGCAGTACTTC. As protein: CAISESGAGVYEQYF.

This chain links TRBV27 with TRBJ1-1, with 11 bases aligning to TRBD1. This CDR3 is built from 17 residues. Per the germline V gene, CDR1 is MNHEY and CDR2 is SMNVEV (reference sequence). After removal of 3 bases from V and 4 bases from J, the junction contained 10 bases not matched to a gene. The CDR3 is CASSLGGTGGFSTEAFF. DNA for the CDR3: TGTGCCAGCAGTTTGGGTGGGACAGGGGGTTTTAGCACTGAAGCTTTCTTT.

The chain is built from TRBV4-1 and TRBJ1-2; D might be TRBD1 (6 bases). V lost 3 bases, J lost 1 base, and 9 bases lay in between. The length of the CDR3 is 14 residues. The germline V gene encodes CDR1 MGHRA and CDR2 YSYEKL. CDR3 coding DNA: TGCGCCAGCAGCCAGAACAGGGTTAACTATGGCTACACCTTC. Its translation: CASSQNRVNYGYTF.

This clone was seen only a few times. The CDR3 sequence: CASSSRTSTDTQYF. CDR3 DNA sequence: TGTGCCAGCAGTTCGCGGACTAGCACAGATACGCAGTATTTT. The V and J genes are TRBV27 and TRBJ2-3; D is perhaps TRBD2 (5 bases). V lost 4 bases, J lost 0 bases, and 8 bases lay in between. Germline V gene lookup returns CDR1 MNHEY and CDR2 SMNVEV (reference sequence). The CDR3 extends over 14 amino acids.

The CDR3: CASSPLAGGPETQYF. DNA for the CDR3: TGTGCCAGCAGCCCCTTAGCGGGGGGGCCGGAGACCCAGTACTTC. The V gene is TRBV11-2, the J gene TRBJ2-5; 11 bases are a match to TRBD2. The CDR3 covers 15 residues. Germline-derived CDR1 and CDR2 are SGHAT and FQNNGV. V was pared by 5 bases and J by 5 bases, with 7 bases of the junction left unmatched.

This clone appeared a single time. The chain links TRBV5-8 to TRBJ2-3; the D is unclear. This CDR3 contains 12 residues. Germline V lookup: CDR1 SGHTS, CDR2 YDEGEE. The germline V and J ends were trimmed by 0 bases and 6 bases, with 5 bases remaining between them. CDR3 protein: CASSLGIDTQYF. The CDR3 nucleotides are TGTGCCAGCAGCTTGGGTATCGATACGCAGTATTTT.

This chain connects TRBV5-4 to TRBJ1-3; 7 bases match TRBD1. Germline CDR1 reads SGHNT; CDR2 reads YYREEE (reference sequence). The J segment lost 4 bases and the V segment lost 4 bases, leaving 14 bases of the junction unmatched. The CDR3 loop spans 17 amino acids. CDR3: CASSPDRAISGGNTIYF. In DNA, the CDR3 is TGTGCCAGCAGCCCCGACAGGGCGATTTCGGGGGGAAACACCATATATTTT.

The genes are TRBV6-5 and TRBJ2-7; 8 positions match TRBD1. With V trimmed by 2 bases and J by 2 bases, 5 bases remained unmatched. The CDR3 has 15 residues. Germline V gene lookup returns CDR1 MNHEY and CDR2 SVGAGI. The DNA of the CDR3 is TGTGCCAGCAGTTACGGGGACAGGTTGACCTACGAGCAGTACTTC. Encoded protein: CASSYGDRLTYEQYF.

Turning to this clone: The same CDR3 is also encoded by other DNA sequences in this sample. The J gene is TRBJ1-2, the V gene TRBV18, with no clear D. Trimming shortened V by 2 bases and J by 0 bases, and 4 bases separated the two germline ends. Looked up from germline, CDR1 is KGHSH and CDR2 is LQKENI. The CDR3 covers 13 residues. In DNA form, the CDR3 reads TGTGCCAGCTCACCAGACTCTAACTATGGCTACACCTTC. Residues: CASSPDSNYGYTF.

The rearrangement links TRBV4-1 to TRBJ1-1; 7 nucleotides align to TRBD1. The CDR3 spans 15 residues. V shed 4 bases, J shed 4 bases, and the junction held 9 bases outside the gene matches. Germline values: CDR1 MGHRA, CDR2 YSYEKL. This chain's CDR3 is CASSPLGQAVTEAFF. As DNA, the CDR3 is TGCGCCAGCAGCCCCTTAGGACAGGCGGTCACTGAAGCTTTCTTT.

The chain joins TRBV11-1 to TRBJ1-1; a possible D gene is TRBD1 (6 bases). V lost 1 base and J 5 bases, leaving 14 bases between the germline ends. This CDR3 is built from 15 residues. The germline V gene encodes CDR1 SGHAT and CDR2 FQDESV (reference sequence). This CDR3 reads CASSLVWSGETEAFF. The CDR3 region has the DNA TGTGCCAGCAGCTTAGTCTGGTCAGGGGAGACTGAAGCTTTCTTT.

In DNA form, the CDR3 reads TGCGCCAGCAGCTACAGGGCTTCGAGTTTTGGAGGCACTGAAGCTTTCTTT. Residues: CASSYRASSFGGTEAFF. The chain employs TRBV4-1 and TRBJ1-1; D possibly corresponds to TRBD1 (6 bases). This CDR3 has 17 residues. V lost 5 bases, J lost 4 bases, and 23 bases lay in between. From germline, CDR1 is MGHRA and CDR2 YSYEKL.

The rearrangement links TRBV15 to TRBJ2-5; 9 nucleotides line up with TRBD1. The CDR3 sequence is 14 residues long. Looked up from germline, CDR1 is LNHNV and CDR2 is YYDKDF (reference sequence). The V segment lost 1 base and the J segment 3 bases; nucleotides outside the gene matches: 0. CDR3 sequence reads: CATSRGQGEETQYF. CDR3 coding DNA: TGTGCCACCAGCAGAGGACAGGGGGAAGAGACCCAGTACTTC.

This chain connects TRBV19 to TRBJ2-5, with 13 bases aligning to TRBD2. Per germline, CDR1 LNHDA and CDR2 SQIVND (reference sequence). J lost 4 bases, V lost 4 bases, and 3 bases had no gene match. The CDR3 extends over 15 amino acids. The CDR3 DNA reads TGTGCCAGTAGTACGGGACTAGCGGGAACAGAGACCCAGTACTTC. Translating gives CASSTGLAGTETQYF.

The chain couples TRBV4-3 to TRBJ2-3; 10 nucleotides line up with TRBD2. In germline, CDR1 is LGHNA, CDR2 YSLEER. The V gene end was trimmed by 0 bases and the J gene end by 5 bases; junction bases not matched to a gene: 8. The CDR3 runs to 17 residues. DNA for the CDR3: TGCGCCAGCAGCCAAGAGGGGGTAGCGGGGGGTGTAGATACGCAGTATTTT. This gives the protein CASSQEGVAGGVDTQYF.

The chain recombines TRBV5-1 with TRBJ2-7, with 9 bases identical to TRBD1. The CDR3 is 14 residues long. V lost 2 bases, J lost 0 bases, and 0 bases stayed unmatched. Germline CDR1 reads SGHRS; CDR2 reads YFSETQ. CDR3 DNA sequence: TGCGCCAGCAGCTTACAGGGGGCCTCCTACGAGCAGTACTTC. Amino acid sequence: CASSLQGASYEQYF.

This clone occurred once. The gene calls are TRBV19 and TRBJ2-3; TRBD2 might be the D (6 bases). Germline-derived CDR1 and CDR2 are LNHDA and SQIVND (reference sequence). Trimming shortened V by 6 bases and J by 2 bases, and 24 bases separated the two germline ends. The CDR3 contains 18 residues. The DNA of the CDR3 is TGTGCCAGTAGGCCGGGCCCGACTCGGAGGGTCACCACAGATACGCAGTATTTT. Translating it yields CASRPGPTRRVTTDTQYF.

The CDR3 DNA reads as TGCGCCAGCAGCCGGACCGCGGACAGAGCACAAGAGACCCAGTACTTC. This codes for CASSRTADRAQETQYF. The chain couples TRBV4-3 to TRBJ2-5; possible D gene TRBD1, 6 bases. Germline CDR1 and CDR2: LGHNA and YSLEER. The CDR3 totals 16 residues. Trimming stripped 4 bases from V and 2 bases from J, with 17 bases between.

The chain recombines TRBV6-5 with TRBJ2-5; D might be TRBD2 (6 bases). CDR1 and CDR2 (germline): MNHEY, SVGAGI. The CDR3 is made up of 13 amino acids. V shed 6 bases and J shed 3 bases, with 11 bases lying between them. CDR3 nucleotides: TGTGCCAGCAGCCCGGGACTGAAAGAGACCCAGTACTTC. It encodes CASSPGLKETQYF.

This chain links TRBV5-1 with TRBJ2-5, with a weak D call TRBD1 (6 bases). The CDR3 is 15 amino acids. Germline V gene lookup returns CDR1 SGHRS and CDR2 YFSETQ. Between the trimmed V and J ends, which lost 2 bases and 1 base, there was a span of 12 bases. CDR3 sequence: CASSLGTPPQETQYF. The CDR3 nucleotides read TGCGCCAGCAGCTTAGGGACACCTCCCCAAGAGACCCAGTACTTC.

This clone was observed a few times. The chain has TRBV2 and TRBJ1-5; no clear D gene. Germline assignment: CDR1 SNHLY and CDR2 FYNNEI. With 0 bases removed from V and 7 bases from J, the gap between germline ends came to 13 bases. This CDR3 is 15 amino acids long. CDR3 DNA sequence: TGTGCCAGCAGTGAAGCAAAGAGGGTCGGGCAGCCCCAGCATTTT. It translates to CASSEAKRVGQPQHF.

This clone was seen only once. The V and J genes are TRBV7-9 and TRBJ2-7, with a weak D call TRBD2 (6 bases). Germline assignment: CDR1 SEHNR and CDR2 FQNEAQ (reference sequence). V lost 2 bases and J lost 7, with 21 bases in between. The CDR3 length is 16 residues. CDR3 coding DNA: TGTGCCAGCAGCTTACGGGGGACGCCCTATCCAGATGAGCAGTACTTC. Protein: CASSLRGTPYPDEQYF. Complete variable domain (other parts from reference TRBV7-9 and TRBJ2-7): DTGVSQNPRHKITKRGQNVTFRCDPISEHNRLYWYRQTLGQGPEFLTYFQNEAQLEKSRLLSDRFSAERPKGSFSTLEIQRTEQGDSAMYLCASSLRGTPYPDEQYFGPGTRLTVT.

The chain employs TRBV4-3 and TRBJ1-6; tentatively, D is TRBD1 (6 bases). V shed 3 bases and J shed 7 bases, with 13 bases lying between them. This CDR3 has 15 residues. Germline V gene sequence: CDR1 LGHNA, CDR2 YSLEER. CDR3 sequence (DNA): TGCGCCAGCAGCCATGGTTCAGGGGCGAATTCACCCCTCCACTTT. Translating it yields CASSHGSGANSPLHF.

The chain uses TRBV18 and TRBJ1-5; 10 positions match TRBD1. This CDR3 contains 16 residues. Germline V lookup: CDR1 KGHSH, CDR2 LQKENI. The junction had 4 bases not matched to a gene; V was cut back by 2 bases and J by 3 bases. This chain's CDR3 is CASSPKTGGDNQPQHF. CDR3 DNA: TGTGCCAGCTCACCAAAGACAGGGGGCGACAATCAGCCCCAGCATTTT.

The V and J genes are TRBV19 and TRBJ1-4; 10 bases are shared with TRBD1. This CDR3 region has 18 residues. Germline V gene sequence: CDR1 LNHDA, CDR2 SQIVND (reference sequence). V dropped 10 bases and J dropped 5; count of bases not matched to a gene: 19. The CDR3 loop is CATKERPGQGIVNEKLFF. The CDR3 DNA is TGTGCCACTAAAGAACGACCGGGACAGGGGATAGTAAATGAAAAACTGTTTTTT.

The CDR3 is CATVTRGIRGYTF. The CDR3 DNA reads TGTGCCACCGTAACTAGAGGGATCAGGGGCTACACCTTC. The chain combines TRBV6-4 with TRBJ1-2; no clear D gene. The CDR3 spans 13 residues. In germline, CDR1 is MRHNA, CDR2 SNTAGT. Deletions cut 10 bases from V and 8 bases from J, with 20 bases between.